This T cell receptor (beta chain) was observed in a study of blood T cell repertoires in COVID-19. In the source study's methods: Reference gene primer amplification gave nucleated cell count estimates. Assay used: immunoSEQ multiplex PCR; TCRdb lists only in-frame clones, some missing. The V and J calls and clone size were taken over from that table, and D and trimming were inferred from the DNA. This sample has 150,000 to 200,000 clones, with approximately 80% found just once. Participants' reported clinical history set cohort assignment. In germline, CDR1 is SGHAT, CDR2 FQNNGV. V gave up 4 bases and J gave up 2 bases, with 18 bases separating them. The CDR3 sequence is 16 residues long.

The chain joins TRBV11-2 to TRBJ2-7, with D possibly being TRBD2 (6 bases). Sequencing input: PBMCs or T cells enriched from blood (not recorded which). This clonotype was sampled from a woman in her fifties or sixties who had recovered from COVID-19. CDR3 amino acids: CASSWGPGRGTYEQYF. The DNA for the CDR3 is TGTGCCAGCAGCTGGGGTCCCGGGAGAGGCACCTACGAGCAGTACTTC.